The clone carrying this T cell receptor (beta chain) was counted once. Its antigen is as yet unknown. Because the CDR3's place on the DNA is in doubt, the DNA is left out and the CDR3 is given as listed by TCRdb. The patients chosen for sequencing had shown expansion of CD8+CD57+ cells (detected by flow cytometry). Patients had not yet gotten any therapy when their blood was taken for sampling. Termini included, the CDR3 measures 13 amino acids. Germline V gene sequence: CDR1 MNHNS, CDR2 SASEGT. The template for TCR beta VDJ and CDR3 sequence profiling was genomic DNA. TCRdb passed the reads through MiXCR, listing each CDR3 protein once. The repertoire consists of 160,000 or so distinct CDR3 sequences, with roughly 48% occurring once and the leading ten covering over 0.95%. The sample is drawn from a study of CD8+CD57+ T cells in acquired aplastic anemia. Study summary: CD4+ and CD8+ cells, once sorted, gave DNA averaging about 3.4 ug.

Broader study findings: The study identified roughly 29 CD8+ CDR3 sequences shared by patients and controls.

Sequencing input: sorted CD4+, CD8+, or CD8+CD57+ T cells (not recorded which) from PBMCs. The chain is built from TRBV6-1 and TRBJ2-4; whether TRBD1, the table's D call, matches the DNA was not checked. The source of this sequence is a human donor with aplastic anemia. CDR3 region: CASSFGQGNIQHF.